Sequencing of this T cell receptor beta chain was carried out in a study of CD8 T cells in Susac syndrome. Concerning this clonotype itself: Antigen: not known.

Random hexamers were used to reverse transcribe the RNA input (roughly 0.5 to 1 ug). TCR beta CDR3 was amplified by immunoSEQ covering 54 Vbeta and 13 Jbeta. TCRdb reprocessed the immunoSEQ multiplex PCR reads via MiXCR and lists one record per CDR3 protein. The table lists around 190,000 distinct CDR3 sequences, approximately 95% of them singletons. Sequencing of TCR beta, carried out with a high-throughput approach, was applied to CD8+ and CD4+ T cells from the blood. TEMRA cells were FACS-enriched, unlike CD8+ and CD4+ T cells, which were negatively isolated. V was clipped by 5 bases and J by 6 bases; unmatched bases: 8. The germline CDR1 and CDR2 sequences are DFQATT and SNEGSKA (reference sequence). The CDR3 contains 14 residues. Study observations and caveats: The study admitted that it had a relatively small number of individuals in its TCR sequencing and HLA analysis.

The genes are TRBV20-1 and TRBJ2-1; 9 nucleotides line up with TRBD2. The sequence was obtained from a human donor in good health. Material for sequencing was CD4+ T cells from PBMCs. The CDR3 here is CSARSGSSINEQFF. As DNA, the CDR3 is TGCAGTGCTCGTAGCGGGAGCTCTATCAATGAGCAGTTCTTC.